The sequence of this T cell receptor (beta chain) was determined in a study of T-cell reconstitution after alpha-beta-depleted transplantation in children. Concerning this clonotype itself: Its antigen is undetermined.

Study conclusions and caveats: Reportedly, only several hundred clones from non-depleted graft cells drove alpha-beta T-cell counts at about two months. At the one-year point after transplant, T-cell counts and TCRbeta diversity were found to come mostly from T cells that had been newly produced.

The authors prepared the TCRbeta library with unique molecular identifiers. TCRdb redid the calling of the PCR reads with MiXCR, one entry per CDR3 protein. This sample has hundreds of thousands of distinct CDR3 sequences, with 10% to 15% found just once. Trimming left V 1 base short and J 9 bases short, with 13 bases between. Germline V gene sequence: CDR1 MGHDK, CDR2 SYGVNS. There are 14 residues in the CDR3. This chain links TRBV25-1 with TRBJ2-1, with TRBD2 as a possible D gene (5 bases). The receptor was derived from a male patient under 18 who had a stem cell transplant for acute myeloid leukemia, so the T cells may come from the graft donor. This specimen consisted of PBMCs, mostly from graft donor cells, obtained 360 days after TCRalphabeta/CD19-depleted stem cell transplant. The CDR3 sequence: CASSEWPPEGEQFF. DNA of the CDR3: TGTGCCAGCAGTGAATGGCCGCCCGAGGGTGAGCAGTTCTTC.